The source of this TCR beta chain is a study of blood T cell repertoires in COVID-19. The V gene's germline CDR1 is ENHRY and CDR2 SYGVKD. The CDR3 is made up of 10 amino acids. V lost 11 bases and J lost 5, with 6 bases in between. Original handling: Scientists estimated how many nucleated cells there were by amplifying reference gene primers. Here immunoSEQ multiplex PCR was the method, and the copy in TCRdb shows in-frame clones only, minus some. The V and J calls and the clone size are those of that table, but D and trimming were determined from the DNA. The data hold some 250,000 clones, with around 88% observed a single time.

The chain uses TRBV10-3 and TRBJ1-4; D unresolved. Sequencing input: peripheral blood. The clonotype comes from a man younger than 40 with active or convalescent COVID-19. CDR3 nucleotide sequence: TGTGCCGTTCGGAATGAAAAACTGTTTTTT. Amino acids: CAVRNEKLFF.